This TCR beta chain originates from a study of cytomegalovirus exposure and HLA in healthy donors. The CDR3 has 17 residues. Per the germline V gene, CDR1 is KGHSH and CDR2 is LQKENI. The V and J ends lost 0 bases and 8 bases, in that order; junction bases with no gene match: 11. The PCR employed 60 Vbeta primers together with 13 Jbeta primers. The repertoire was sequenced with immunoSEQ multiplex PCR; TCRdb's copy has only in-frame clones and lacks some. The table includes about 190,000 clones, approximately 87% detected once. Sequenced input: PBMCs. The V gene is TRBV18, the J gene TRBJ2-1, with 9 bases matching TRBD2. The sequence derives from a man aged 25-45 years in good health and CMV-seronegative. The CDR3 DNA is TGTGCCAGCTCACCACCGTCCGGCGGGGGGGCCGGGGATGAGCAGTTCTTC. This sequence encodes CASSPPSGGGAGDEQFF. Looking up the rest from reference TRBV18 and TRBJ2-1 gives the full variable domain: NAGVMQNPRHLVRRRGQEARLRCSPMKGHSHVYWYRQLPEEGLKFMVYLQKENIIDESGMPKERFSAEFPKEGPSILRIQQVVRGDSAAYFCASSPPSGGGAGDEQFFGPGTRLTVL.